A single sample gave rise to the 9 T cell receptor beta chains below, sequenced in a study of CD8 T cells in ankylosing spondylitis (dated by TCRdb to 2017 to 2019). Preparation of the library involved 5' RACE. TCRdb records Illumina HiSeq 2500 as the sequencer. The raw public data were reprocessed by TCRdb itself: fastp quality trimming at Q25, MiXCR clonotype calling, in-frame beta chains only. Each record represents a unique CDR3 protein, reported with the most common genes and DNA among its rows. A total of about 450,000 distinct CDR3 sequences appear in this sample, 25% to 30% of them only once. Together, the top ten hold about 0.9% of the sample. Antigen specificity for these receptors is unknown. Points the paper makes about the study in general: A TCR beta motif of 7 or 8 highly homologous amino acid variants appeared characteristic of blood from ankylosing spondylitis patients.

The sequenced material came from blood, either unsorted or a sorted T cell fraction (not recorded which). These receptors came from a male donor with ankylosing spondylitis.

This chain links TRBV18 with TRBJ1-1, with D uncertain. V lost 0 bases and J lost 10, with 15 bases in between. The CDR3 length is 14 residues. Germline CDR1 reads KGHSH; CDR2 reads LQKENI. This chain's CDR3 is CASSPPGSFRGAFF. In DNA form, the CDR3 reads TGTGCCAGCTCACCACCGGGCAGTTTCCGAGGAGCTTTCTTT. Looking up the rest from reference TRBV18 and TRBJ1-1 gives the full variable domain: NAGVMQNPRHLVRRRGQEARLRCSPMKGHSHVYWYRQLPEEGLKFMVYLQKENIIDESGMPKERFSAEFPKEGPSILRIQQVVRGDSAAYFCASSPPGSFRGAFFGQGTRLTVV.

The rearrangement uses TRBV4-2 and TRBJ2-3; a weak D match, TRBD2 (8 bases). V gave up 0 bases and J gave up 6 bases, with 16 bases separating them. From germline, CDR1 is LGHNA and CDR2 YNFKEQ. This CDR3 contains 16 residues. In nucleotides, the CDR3 is TGTGCCAGCAGCCAAGATCCCCGGGAGGGGGCGGATACGCAGTATTTT. It specifies CASSQDPREGADTQYF.

The CDR3 loop is CASRSRDTYNEQFF. The CDR3 DNA is TGTGCCAGCAGAAGCCGGGACACATACAATGAGCAGTTCTTC. The genes are TRBV27 and TRBJ2-1; weak D call: TRBD1 (6 bases). The V gene's germline CDR1 is MNHEY and CDR2 SMNVEV (reference sequence). The V end was cut by 6 bases, the J end by 4 bases, with 13 bases between. This CDR3 comprises 14 residues.

The chain carries TRBV2 and TRBJ2-2; no clear D gene. The germline V gene has CDR1 SNHLY and CDR2 FYNNEI. Trimming pared 5 bases from V and 2 bases from J, leaving 12 bases between. The CDR3 contains 15 residues. This CDR3 is CASSLPSTNTGELFF. The CDR3 region has the DNA TGTGCCAGCAGTCTCCCGTCTACCAACACCGGGGAGCTGTTTTTT. The full variable domain, in which reference TRBV2 and TRBJ2-2 provide the parts outside the CDR3, is EPEVTQTPSHQVTQMGQEVILRCVPISNHLYFYWYRQILGQKVEFLVSFYNNEISEKSEIFDDQFSVERPDGSNFTLKIRSTKLEDSAMYFCASSLPSTNTGELFFGEGSRLTVL.

The rearrangement uses TRBV19 and TRBJ2-3; 11 bases map to TRBD2. Germline V gene lookup returns CDR1 LNHDA and CDR2 SQIVND (reference sequence). Trimming cost V 8 bases and J 2 bases; bases outside gene matches: 3. CDR3 length: 14 amino acids. CDR3 sequence reads: CASALAGDTDTQYF. In nucleotides, the CDR3 is TGTGCCAGTGCACTAGCGGGAGACACAGATACGCAGTATTTT. Full variable domain (rest looked up from reference TRBV19 and TRBJ2-3): DGGITQSPKYLFRKEGQNVTLSCEQNLNHDAMYWYRQDPGQGLRLIYYSQIVNDFQKGDIAEGYSVSREKKESFPLTVTSAQKNPTAFYLCASALAGDTDTQYFGPGTRLTVL.

This clonotype was detected only a few times. This chain joins TRBV24-1 and TRBJ2-2; TRBD1 might be the D (5 bases). Germline V gives CDR1 KGHDR, CDR2 SFDVKD. V was trimmed by 6 bases and J by 3 bases, leaving 13 bases between them. The CDR3 loop spans 15 amino acids. Written as DNA, the CDR3 is TGTGCCACCAGTCCAAGGGGCGGATACACCGGGGAGCTGTTTTTT. Translating it yields CATSPRGGYTGELFF.

This clonotype occurred a few times. The gene calls are TRBV5-5 and TRBJ2-3; perhaps TRBD2 as D (6 bases). V shed 3 bases and J shed 3 bases, with 14 bases lying between them. Germline CDR1 reads SGHKS; CDR2 reads YYEKEE (reference sequence). The CDR3 is made up of 15 amino acids. The DNA of the CDR3 is TGTGCCAGCAGCTCGCCTTGGGGGAGGACAGATACGCAGTATTTT. Translation gives CASSSPWGRTDTQYF.

The CDR3 sequence: CATSDLQAGRQETQYF. DNA for the CDR3: TGTGCCACCAGTGATCTACAGGCTGGACGACAAGAGACCCAGTACTTC. The gene calls are TRBV24-1 and TRBJ2-5, with D tentatively TRBD1 (5 bases). This CDR3 has 16 residues. Looked up from germline, CDR1 is KGHDR and CDR2 is SFDVKD. The V end lost 3 bases, the J end lost 2 bases, and 15 bases lay between the germline ends.

CDR3 nucleotides: TGTGCCAGCAGCCGAGAGAAGGGGCTCGGAAACACCATATATTTT. This encodes CASSREKGLGNTIYF. The J gene is TRBJ1-3, the V gene TRBV4-2, with D tentatively TRBD1 (5 bases). The V gene's germline CDR1 is LGHNA and CDR2 YNFKEQ. This CDR3 has 15 residues. Trimming removed 4 bases from V and 4 bases from J, with 14 bases in between.